Below are 28 T cell receptor beta chains sequenced from a single sample in a study of cytomegalovirus exposure and HLA in healthy donors. Some clones are missing from TCRdb's copy, which holds only in-frame ones; the method was immunoSEQ multiplex PCR. The table includes more than 250,000 clones, 75% to 90% detected once. Material: PBMCs. The receptors shown here come from a woman in her late teens or twenties in good health and CMV-seronegative.

The J gene is TRBJ1-5, the V gene TRBV7-8, with D perhaps matching TRBD1 (5 bases). The V and J ends lost 5 bases and 1 base respectively, with 15 bases between them. The CDR3 is 16 residues long. CDR1 and CDR2 (germline): SGHVS, FQNEAQ. The CDR3, as DNA: TGTGCCAGCAGCCTACTTCAGGGTGAGAGCAATCAGCCCCAGCATTTT. It yields the protein CASSLLQGESNQPQHF. The variable domain in full, with the rest retrieved from reference TRBV7-8 and TRBJ1-5, is GAGVSQSPRYKVAKRGQDVALRCDPISGHVSLFWYQQALGQGPEFLTYFQNEAQLDKSGLPSDRFFAERPEGSVSTLKIQRTQQEDSAVYLCASSLLQGESNQPQHFGDGTRLSIL.

V is TRBV30 and J is TRBJ2-2; tentative D call: TRBD2 (6 bases). The CDR3 totals 14 residues. Trimming shortened V by 4 bases and J by 3 bases, and 12 bases separated the two germline ends. Germline CDR1 is GTSNPN and CDR2 is SVGIG (reference sequence). The CDR3 nucleotides are TGTGCCTGGAAGTCGGAGCGGGACACCGGGGAGCTGTTTTTT. As protein: CAWKSERDTGELFF.

The J gene is TRBJ2-7, the V gene TRBV11-1; D may be TRBD2 (6 bases). The CDR3 spans 13 residues. The germline gives CDR1 SGHAT, CDR2 FQDESV (reference sequence). Trimming left V 5 bases short and J 3 bases short, with 11 bases between. CDR3 in amino acids: CASSLRRGYEQYF. The CDR3 DNA is TGTGCCAGCAGCCTAAGGAGGGGCTACGAGCAGTACTTC. Together with reference TRBV11-1 and TRBJ2-7, the CDR3 gives the full variable domain: EAEVAQSPRYKITEKSQAVAFWCDPISGHATLYWYRQILGQGPELLVQFQDESVVDDSQLPKDRFSAERLKGVDSTLKIQPAELGDSAMYLCASSLRRGYEQYFGPGTRLTVT.

CDR3 sequence reads: CASSGRGPIYF. DNA for the CDR3: TGTGCCAGCTCGGGGCGGGGGCCCATTTACTTC. The J gene is TRBJ2-7, the V gene TRBV25-1; D possibly corresponds to TRBD2 (7 bases). Trimming removed 8 bases from V and 13 bases from J, with 18 bases in between. Per germline, CDR1 MGHDK and CDR2 SYGVNS. This CDR3 is built from 11 residues.

The V gene is TRBV19, the J gene TRBJ1-3; D not resolved. CDR1 LNHDA and CDR2 SQIVND come from the germline V gene (reference sequence). V shed 3 bases and J shed 8 bases, with 8 bases lying between them. This CDR3 comprises 12 residues. In DNA, the CDR3 is TGTGCCAGTAGTATTACCCCAGACACCATATATTTT. Translation gives CASSITPDTIYF.

This chain connects TRBV20-1 to TRBJ1-2; no clear D. The CDR3 sequence is 11 residues long. Germline V CDR1 and CDR2: DFQATT, SNEGSKA (reference sequence). In nucleotides, the CDR3 is TGCACTGCACCAGCTAACTATGGCTACACCTTC. Its protein is CTAPANYGYTF.

This chain joins TRBV30 and TRBJ2-2; 7 nucleotides align to TRBD2. The CDR3 is 14 residues long. The germline gives CDR1 GTSNPN, CDR2 SVGIG (reference sequence). The V gene end was trimmed by 3 bases and the J gene end by 7 bases; junction bases not matched to a gene: 8. CDR3 protein: CAWRSGTDGGELFF. The CDR3 DNA sequence: TGTGCCTGGAGGAGCGGGACCGACGGCGGGGAGCTGTTTTTT.

The chain combines TRBV11-3 with TRBJ1-1; D perhaps matches TRBD1 (6 bases). CDR3 size: 12 residues. The V gene lost 4 bases and the J gene lost 3 bases, with 6 bases spanning the gap. Germline V gives CDR1 SGHNT, CDR2 YENEEA. The CDR3 reads CASSSGDTEAFF. CDR3 sequence (DNA): TGTGCCAGCAGCTCAGGGGACACTGAAGCTTTCTTT.

The chain couples TRBV6-5 to TRBJ1-5; D is possibly TRBD1 (6 bases). The V gene lost 6 bases and the J gene lost 0 bases, with 12 bases spanning the gap. CDR3 length: 15 residues. The V gene's germline CDR1 is MNHEY and CDR2 SVGAGI. This CDR3 reads CASSYDRSSNQPQHF. In DNA form, the CDR3 reads TGTGCCAGCAGCTACGACAGGAGTAGCAATCAGCCCCAGCATTTT.

This clone was found a few times. The chain links TRBV6-6 to TRBJ2-7, with TRBD2 as a possible D gene (5 bases). This CDR3 has 16 residues. V gave up 4 bases and J gave up 3 bases, with 19 bases separating them. Per the germline V gene, CDR1 is MNHNY and CDR2 is SVGAGI (reference sequence). CDR3 protein: CASSSFGERRYYEQYF. The CDR3 nucleotides are TGTGCCAGCAGTTCCTTTGGGGAGCGGAGGTACTACGAGCAGTACTTC.

CDR3 in amino acids: CASSLFGGRTLETQYF. DNA of the CDR3: TGTGCCAGCAGCCTCTTTGGCGGGAGAACCTTAGAGACCCAGTACTTC. The rearrangement uses TRBV7-2 and TRBJ2-5, with TRBD2 matching over 7 bases. After removal of 5 bases from V and 4 bases from J, the junction contained 13 bases not matched to a gene. Germline assignment: CDR1 SGHTA and CDR2 FQGNSA. The CDR3 loop spans 16 amino acids.

This chain joins TRBV28 and TRBJ2-7, with 8 nucleotides matching TRBD2. CDR3 length: 18 amino acids. CDR1 is MDHEN and CDR2 is SYDVKM in the germline V gene. V shed 3 bases, J shed 4 bases, and the junction held 17 bases outside the gene matches. In nucleotides, the CDR3 is TGTGCCAGCAGTTTCCCAATCTCCGGGACTAGGGCTCGGTACGAGCAGTACTTC. Amino acid sequence: CASSFPISGTRARYEQYF.

The rearrangement joins TRBV5-1 to TRBJ2-3, with 7 bases aligning to TRBD2. Per the germline V gene, CDR1 is SGHRS and CDR2 is YFSETQ. V shed 2 bases and J 3 bases; nucleotides not matched to a gene: 18. The CDR3 runs 19 residues. The CDR3 DNA reads as TGCGCCAGCAGCTTTTTCCCTAGTGGGAGGGCCCTCGGGACAGATACGCAGTATTTT. Translated: CASSFFPSGRALGTDTQYF.

The chain links TRBV20-1 to TRBJ2-5, with TRBD2 as a possible D gene (6 bases). Deletions cut 6 bases from V and 5 bases from J, with 10 bases between. The CDR3 covers 11 residues. CDR1 is DFQATT and CDR2 is SNEGSKA in the germline V gene (reference sequence). CDR3 nucleotide sequence: TGCAGTGCCTTGGGAGGTGAGACCCAGTACTTC. Translation gives CSALGGETQYF.

The chain has TRBV9 and TRBJ2-3, with 14 nucleotides matching TRBD2. With 4 bases clipped from V and 3 bases from J, the junction kept 1 base outside the gene matches. Germline V gives CDR1 SGDLS, CDR2 YYNGEE. The CDR3 runs to 15 residues. CDR3 protein: CASSRTSGRTDTQYF. For the CDR3, the DNA is TGTGCCAGCAGCCGGACTAGCGGGAGGACAGATACGCAGTATTTT.

The chain combines TRBV10-3 with TRBJ2-7; weak D call: TRBD2 (5 bases). The germline V and J ends were trimmed by 7 bases and 2 bases, with 15 bases remaining between them. Germline values: CDR1 ENHRY, CDR2 SYGVKD. The CDR3 runs to 14 residues. DNA for the CDR3: TGTGCCATCATGGTGGACCCCGGGGCCTACGAGCAGTACTTC. Translation gives CAIMVDPGAYEQYF.

Written as DNA, the CDR3 is TGCGCCAGCAGCCAAGGCGTAAGCGGAGCTAATGAAAAACTGTTTTTT. It translates to CASSQGVSGANEKLFF. The chain has TRBV4-3 and TRBJ1-4; D is unclear. Germline assignment: CDR1 LGHNA and CDR2 YSLEER. Trimming shortened V by 1 base and J by 3 bases, and 12 bases separated the two germline ends. CDR3 length equals 16 residues.

Only one count was recorded for this clone. V and J are TRBV11-3 and TRBJ2-7; 12 positions agree with TRBD2. Trimming at V came to 5 bases and at J to 3 bases, leaving 5 bases not matched to a gene. The germline V gene encodes CDR1 SGHNT and CDR2 YENEEA. The CDR3 has 15 amino acids. This chain's CDR3 is CASSPGLAGIYEQYF. The CDR3 DNA reads TGTGCCAGCAGCCCCGGACTAGCGGGAATCTACGAGCAGTACTTC. Looking up the rest from reference TRBV11-3 and TRBJ2-7 gives the full variable domain: EAGVVQSPRYKIIEKKQPVAFWCNPISGHNTLYWYLQNLGQGPELLIRYENEEAVDDSQLPKDRFSAERLKGVDSTLKIQPAELGDSAVYLCASSPGLAGIYEQYFGPGTRLTVT.

The chain has TRBV5-1 and TRBJ2-7; tentative D call: TRBD1 (6 bases). The CDR3 contains 15 residues. CDR1 and CDR2 from the germline V gene are SGHRS and YFSETQ. Between the trimmed V and J ends, which lost 4 bases and 3 bases, there was a span of 17 bases. The CDR3 spells CASSRSQGHDYEQYF. CDR3 in DNA: TGCGCCAGCAGCCGGTCACAGGGCCATGACTACGAGCAGTACTTC.

This chain links TRBV27 with TRBJ2-7; D perhaps matches TRBD2 (7 bases). CDR3 length equals 13 residues. CDR1 and CDR2 (germline): MNHEY, SMNVEV (reference sequence). Trimming stripped 5 bases from V and 3 bases from J, with 11 bases between. The CDR3 bases are TGTGCCAGCAGTCCGGGGGGCGGCTACGAGCAGTACTTC. This translates into CASSPGGGYEQYF.

Details on this clone: At one end the junction does not follow the germline gene, possibly because of a read error. The J gene is TRBJ2-2, the V gene TRBV7-7; 9 nucleotides line up with TRBD2. The CDR3 has 15 amino acids. Germline CDR1 SSHAT, CDR2 FNYEAQ (reference sequence). The CDR3 spells CASSATSGGTGELFF. The CDR3 nucleotides read TGTGCTAGCAGCGCGACTAGCGGCGGCACCGGGGAGCTGTTTTTT.

The V gene is TRBV15, the J gene TRBJ1-4; D remains ambiguous. This CDR3 has 16 amino acids. Trimming left V 0 bases short and J 0 bases short, with 8 bases between. CDR1 and CDR2 from the germline V gene are LNHNV and YYDKDF (reference sequence). CDR3 sequence (DNA): TGTGCCACCAGCAGAGATCCCGGGTCAACTAATGAAAAACTGTTTTTT. Protein product: CATSRDPGSTNEKLFF.

This chain connects TRBV6-1 to TRBJ1-1; D gene ambiguous. In germline, CDR1 is MNHNS, CDR2 SASEGT. The CDR3 contains 14 residues. Trimming stripped 2 bases from V and 5 bases from J, with 12 bases between. The CDR3 DNA reads as TGTGCCAGCAGTGAACTTGTCTCCACTACTGAAGCTTTCTTT. It is translated as CASSELVSTTEAFF.

This chain joins TRBV5-1 and TRBJ1-1; D call uncertain. Trimming took 0 bases from V and 0 from J, leaving 9 bases between them. The CDR3 is 15 amino acids. From germline, CDR1 is SGHRS and CDR2 YFSETQ. For the CDR3, the DNA is TGCGCCAGCAGCTTGGAAACAGAGATGAACACTGAAGCTTTCTTT. Its protein product is CASSLETEMNTEAFF.

This sequence joins TRBV28 and TRBJ2-7, with 7 bases matching TRBD2. V shed 5 bases, J shed 2 bases, and the junction held 3 bases outside the gene matches. Germline loops: CDR1 MDHEN, CDR2 SYDVKM. CDR3 length equals 13 residues. The CDR3 here is CASSRGSAYEQYF. The DNA for the CDR3 is TGTGCCAGCAGTCGCGGGAGTGCCTACGAGCAGTACTTC.

The chain couples TRBV19 to TRBJ2-2, with D tentatively TRBD1 (6 bases). Trimming took off 1 base at V and 2 bases at J, with 11 bases between the two ends. The CDR3 totals 16 residues. Germline V gives CDR1 LNHDA, CDR2 SQIVND (reference sequence). The CDR3 protein is CASSIGDKVNTGELFF. The CDR3 DNA is TGTGCCAGTAGTATAGGGGACAAGGTCAACACCGGGGAGCTGTTTTTT.

The chain employs TRBV5-6 and TRBJ2-3; 7 bases are shared with TRBD1. This CDR3 is 14 amino acids long. Per the germline V gene, CDR1 is SGHDT and CDR2 is YYEEEE. The trim removed 4 bases at V and 1 base at J, leaving 3 bases unmatched. The CDR3 DNA follows: TGTGCCAGCAGCGGCACAGGGGGCACAGATACGCAGTATTTT. It yields the protein CASSGTGGTDTQYF.

The V gene is TRBV4-3, the J gene TRBJ1-3, with 9 positions matching TRBD1. Germline V CDR1 and CDR2: LGHNA, YSLEER. The V gene end was trimmed by 1 base and the J gene end by 7 bases; junction bases not matched to a gene: 17. This CDR3 has 19 residues. This chain's CDR3 is CASSQAPSGQGRTENTIYF. CDR3 DNA: TGCGCCAGCAGCCAAGCGCCATCGGGACAGGGTAGGACGGAGAACACCATATATTTT.